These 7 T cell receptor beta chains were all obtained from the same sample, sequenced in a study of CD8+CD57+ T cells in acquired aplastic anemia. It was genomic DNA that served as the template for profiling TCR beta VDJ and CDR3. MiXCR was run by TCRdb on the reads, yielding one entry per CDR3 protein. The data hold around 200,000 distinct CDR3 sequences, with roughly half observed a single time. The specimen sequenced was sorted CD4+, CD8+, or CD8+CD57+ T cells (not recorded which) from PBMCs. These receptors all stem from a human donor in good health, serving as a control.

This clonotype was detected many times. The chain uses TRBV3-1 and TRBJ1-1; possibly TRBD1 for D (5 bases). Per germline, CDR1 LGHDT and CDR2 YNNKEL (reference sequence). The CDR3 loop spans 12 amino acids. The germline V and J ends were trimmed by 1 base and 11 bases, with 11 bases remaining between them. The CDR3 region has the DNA TGTGCCAGCAGCCAAGGCGCCAGGGAGGCTTTCTTT. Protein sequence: CASSQGAREAFF.

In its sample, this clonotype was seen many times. The CDR3 bases are TGTGCCAGCAGTGTTCAAAATAGCAATCAGCCCCAGCATTTT. Translation gives CASSVQNSNQPQHF. This chain uses TRBV27 with TRBJ1-5; D is unclear. Trimming shortened V by 5 bases and J by 0 bases, and 8 bases separated the two germline ends. CDR3 length equals 14 residues. In germline, CDR1 is MNHEY, CDR2 SMNVEV (reference sequence).

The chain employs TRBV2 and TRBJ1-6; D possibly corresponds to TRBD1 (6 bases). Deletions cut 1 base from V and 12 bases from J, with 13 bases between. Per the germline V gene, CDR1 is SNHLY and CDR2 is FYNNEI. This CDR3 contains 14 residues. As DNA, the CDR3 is TGTGCCAGCAGTGAAGGGGGGGCGACGTTACCCCTCCACTTT. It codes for CASSEGGATLPLHF. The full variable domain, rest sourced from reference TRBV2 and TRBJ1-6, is EPEVTQTPSHQVTQMGQEVILRCVPISNHLYFYWYRQILGQKVEFLVSFYNNEISEKSEIFDDQFSVERPDGSNFTLKIRSTKLEDSAMYFCASSEGGATLPLHFGNGTRLTVT.

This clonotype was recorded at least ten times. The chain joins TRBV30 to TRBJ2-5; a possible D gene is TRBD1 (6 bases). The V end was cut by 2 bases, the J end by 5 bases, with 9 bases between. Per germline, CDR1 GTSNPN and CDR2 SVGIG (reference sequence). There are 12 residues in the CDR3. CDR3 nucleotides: TGTGCCTGGAGTTCCCAGGGGGAGACCCAGTACTTC. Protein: CAWSSQGETQYF.

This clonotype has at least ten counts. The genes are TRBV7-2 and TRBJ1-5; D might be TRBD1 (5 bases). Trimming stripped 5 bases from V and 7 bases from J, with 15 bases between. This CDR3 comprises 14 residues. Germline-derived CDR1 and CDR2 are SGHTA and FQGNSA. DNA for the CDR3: TGTGCCAGCAGCCAAGGACGAACAGGCCAGCCCCAGCATTTT. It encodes CASSQGRTGQPQHF. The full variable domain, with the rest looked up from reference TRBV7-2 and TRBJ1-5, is GAGVSQSPSNKVTEKGKDVELRCDPISGHTALYWYRQSLGQGLEFLIYFQGNSAPDKSGLPSDRFSAERTGGSVSTLTIQRTQQEDSAVYLCASSQGRTGQPQHFGDGTRLSIL.

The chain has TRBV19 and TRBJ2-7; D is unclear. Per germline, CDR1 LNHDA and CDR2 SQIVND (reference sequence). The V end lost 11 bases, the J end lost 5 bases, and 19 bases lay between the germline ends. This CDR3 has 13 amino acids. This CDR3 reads CAGVRVVGHEQYF. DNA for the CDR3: TGTGCCGGAGTCCGGGTGGTAGGACACGAGCAGTACTTC.

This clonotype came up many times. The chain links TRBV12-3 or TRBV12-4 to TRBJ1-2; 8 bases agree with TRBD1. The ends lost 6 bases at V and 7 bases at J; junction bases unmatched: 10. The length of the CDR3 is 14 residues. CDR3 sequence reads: CASRDGQGWRGYTF. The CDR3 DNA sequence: TGTGCCAGCAGAGACGGACAGGGTTGGCGTGGCTACACCTTC.